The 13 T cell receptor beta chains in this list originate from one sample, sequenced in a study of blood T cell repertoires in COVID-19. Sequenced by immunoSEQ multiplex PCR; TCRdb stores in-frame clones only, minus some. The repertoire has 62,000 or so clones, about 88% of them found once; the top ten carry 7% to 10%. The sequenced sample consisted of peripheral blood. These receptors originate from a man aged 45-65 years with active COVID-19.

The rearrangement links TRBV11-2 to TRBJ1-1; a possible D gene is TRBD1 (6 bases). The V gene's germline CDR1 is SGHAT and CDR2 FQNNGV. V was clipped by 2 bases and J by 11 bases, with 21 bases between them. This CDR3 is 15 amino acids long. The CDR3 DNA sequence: TGTGCCAGCAGCTTATTTTGGGGGGGGCGACTGACCGCTTTCTTT. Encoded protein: CASSLFWGGRLTAFF.

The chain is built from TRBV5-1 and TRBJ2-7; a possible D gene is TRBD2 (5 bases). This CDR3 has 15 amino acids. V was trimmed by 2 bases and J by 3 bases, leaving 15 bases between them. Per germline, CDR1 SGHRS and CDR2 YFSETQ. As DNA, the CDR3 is TGCGCCAGCAGCTTCCTGGGTAGTAGCGACTACGAGCAGTACTTC. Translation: CASSFLGSSDYEQYF.

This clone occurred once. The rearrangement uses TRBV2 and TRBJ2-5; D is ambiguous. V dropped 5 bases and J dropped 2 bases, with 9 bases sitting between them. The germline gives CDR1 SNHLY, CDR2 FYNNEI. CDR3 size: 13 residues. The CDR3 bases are TGTGCCAGCAGTTTTTATATTCAAGAGACCCAGTACTTC. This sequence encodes CASSFYIQETQYF.

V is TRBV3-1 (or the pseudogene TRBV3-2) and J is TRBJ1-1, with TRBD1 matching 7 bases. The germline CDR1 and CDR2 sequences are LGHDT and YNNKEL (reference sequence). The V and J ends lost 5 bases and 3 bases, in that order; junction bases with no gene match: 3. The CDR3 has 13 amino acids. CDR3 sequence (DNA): TGTGCCAGCAGCAGCACAGGGGACACTGAAGCTTTCTTT. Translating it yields CASSSTGDTEAFF.

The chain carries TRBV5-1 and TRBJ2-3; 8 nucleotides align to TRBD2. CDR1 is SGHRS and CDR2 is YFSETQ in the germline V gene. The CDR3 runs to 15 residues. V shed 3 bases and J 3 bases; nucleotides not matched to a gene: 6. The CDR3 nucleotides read TGCGCCAGCAGCTGGGGCGGCGGGGGGACAGATACGCAGTATTTT. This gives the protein CASSWGGGGTDTQYF.

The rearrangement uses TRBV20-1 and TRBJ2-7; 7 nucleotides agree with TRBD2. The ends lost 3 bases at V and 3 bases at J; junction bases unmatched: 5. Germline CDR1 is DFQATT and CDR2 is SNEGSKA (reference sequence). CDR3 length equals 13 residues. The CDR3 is CSASGGEGYEQYF. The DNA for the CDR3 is TGCAGTGCTAGTGGGGGGGAGGGCTACGAGCAGTACTTC.

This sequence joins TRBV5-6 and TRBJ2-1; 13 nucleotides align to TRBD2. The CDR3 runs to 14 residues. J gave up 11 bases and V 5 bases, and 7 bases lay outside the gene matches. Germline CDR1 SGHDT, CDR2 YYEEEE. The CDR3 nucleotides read TGTGCCAGCAGTGAACTAGCGGGGGGGCCTAAGCAGTTCTTC. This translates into CASSELAGGPKQFF.

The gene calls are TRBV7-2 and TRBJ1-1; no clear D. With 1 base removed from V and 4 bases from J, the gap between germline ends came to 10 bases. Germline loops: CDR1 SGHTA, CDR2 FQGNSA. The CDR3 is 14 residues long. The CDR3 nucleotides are TGTGCCAGCAGCTTAGACTGGTCGAGCACTGAAGCTTTCTTT. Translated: CASSLDWSSTEAFF.

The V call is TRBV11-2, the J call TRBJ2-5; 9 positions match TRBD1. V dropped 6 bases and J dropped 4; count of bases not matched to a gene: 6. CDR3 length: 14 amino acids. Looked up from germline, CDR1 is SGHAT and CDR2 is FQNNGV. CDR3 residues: CASRQPGQGETQYF. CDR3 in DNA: TGTGCCAGCAGACAGCCGGGACAGGGAGAGACCCAGTACTTC.

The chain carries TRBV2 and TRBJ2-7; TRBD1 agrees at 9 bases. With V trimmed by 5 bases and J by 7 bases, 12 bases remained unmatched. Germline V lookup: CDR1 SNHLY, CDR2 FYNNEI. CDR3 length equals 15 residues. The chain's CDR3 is CASSSLRDRAWEQYF. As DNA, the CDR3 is TGTGCCAGCAGTTCTCTCCGGGACAGGGCGTGGGAGCAGTACTTC.

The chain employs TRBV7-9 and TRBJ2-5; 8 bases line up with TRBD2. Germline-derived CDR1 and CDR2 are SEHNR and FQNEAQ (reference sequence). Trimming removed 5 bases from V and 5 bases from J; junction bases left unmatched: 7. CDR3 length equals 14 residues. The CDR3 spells CASSHLGTRETQYF. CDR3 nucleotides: TGTGCCAGCAGCCACTTAGGGACTAGGGAGACCCAGTACTTC.

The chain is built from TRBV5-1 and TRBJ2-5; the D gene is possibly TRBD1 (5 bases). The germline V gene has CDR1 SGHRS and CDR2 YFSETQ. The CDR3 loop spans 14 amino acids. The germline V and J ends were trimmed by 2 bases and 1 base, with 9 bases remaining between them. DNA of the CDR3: TGCGCCAGCAGCTTAGGTGGGGCCCAAGAGACCCAGTACTTC. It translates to CASSLGGAQETQYF.

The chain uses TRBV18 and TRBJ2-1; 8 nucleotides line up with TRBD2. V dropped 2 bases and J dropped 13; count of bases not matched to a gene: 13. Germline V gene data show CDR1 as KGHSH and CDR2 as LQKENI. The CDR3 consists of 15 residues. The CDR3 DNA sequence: TGTGCCAGCTCACCAAATGTGGGTAGCGGGACTGATCAGTTCTTC. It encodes CASSPNVGSGTDQFF.